The source of this TCR beta chain is a study of T cell responses to AZD1222 COVID-19 vaccine. Study-level background: Pooled together were second doses at about 4 or about 12 weeks.

The ends were cut back, 5 bases at V and 9 bases at J, with 8 bases in the middle. Germline CDR1 is MGHRA and CDR2 is YSYEKL. This CDR3 has 12 amino acids. Study observations and caveats: Donors, mostly white British, included more females; clonal diversity was possibly underestimated. A reported finding is that nearly half of spike-specific TCRs target unmutated variant regions. Spike-wide vaccine-associated CD4 TCRs dominated at 160-218 and 743-854.

The assay was immunoSEQ multiplex PCR, and TCRdb's table has in-frame clones only and misses some. The sample contains about 140,000 clones, around 93% of which appear only once. In the case of this clone: The antigen is not known.

V usage is TRBV4-1 and J usage is TRBJ1-6, with D hard to call. This receptor was identified in an adult in good health. The sequencing used peripheral blood, collected on day 0 of AZD1222 vaccination. CDR3 in amino acids: CASSKPSSPLHF. Written as DNA, the CDR3 is TGCGCCAGCAGCAAACCGTCTTCACCCCTCCACTTT.